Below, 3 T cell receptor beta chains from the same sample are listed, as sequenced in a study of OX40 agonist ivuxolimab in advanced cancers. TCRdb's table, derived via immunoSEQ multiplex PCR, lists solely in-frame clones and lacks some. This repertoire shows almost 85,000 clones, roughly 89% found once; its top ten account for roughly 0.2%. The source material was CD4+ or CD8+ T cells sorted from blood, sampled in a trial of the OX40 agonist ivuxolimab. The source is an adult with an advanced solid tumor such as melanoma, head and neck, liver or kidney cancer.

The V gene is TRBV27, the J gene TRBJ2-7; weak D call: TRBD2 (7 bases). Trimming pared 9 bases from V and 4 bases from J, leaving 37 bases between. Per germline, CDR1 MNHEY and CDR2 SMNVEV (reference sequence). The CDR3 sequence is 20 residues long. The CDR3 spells CARIVRSGDNGKGVPYEQYV. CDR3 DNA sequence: TGTGCCAGGATCGTGAGGAGCGGGGACAACGGCAAGGGGGTACCTTACGAGCAGTACGTC.

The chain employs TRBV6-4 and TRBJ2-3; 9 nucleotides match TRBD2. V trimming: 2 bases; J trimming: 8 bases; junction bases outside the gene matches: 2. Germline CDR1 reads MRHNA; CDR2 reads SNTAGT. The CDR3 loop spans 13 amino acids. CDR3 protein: CASSDASGATQYF. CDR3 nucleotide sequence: TGTGCCAGCAGTGACGCTAGCGGGGCTACGCAGTATTTT.

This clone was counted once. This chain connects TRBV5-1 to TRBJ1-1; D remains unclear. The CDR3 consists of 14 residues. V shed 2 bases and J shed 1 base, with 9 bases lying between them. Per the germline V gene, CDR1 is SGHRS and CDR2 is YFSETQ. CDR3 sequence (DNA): TGCGCCAGCAGCTTTGGGTCTGAGAACACTGAAGCTTTCTTT. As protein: CASSFGSENTEAFF.